This is a list of T cell receptor beta chains from one sample in a study of blood T cell repertoires in COVID-19. Sequencing was performed with immunoSEQ multiplex PCR; in TCRdb, only in-frame clones are kept and a portion is missing. The sample has hundreds of thousands of clones, 88% seen once; the top ten hold around 1%. The sequenced sample was PBMCs or T cells enriched from blood (not recorded which). These receptors were collected from a woman aged 25-40 years who had recovered from COVID-19. CDR3s include the opening cysteine and the closing phenylalanine or tryptophan. D genes are given only for firm matches. Only part of the rows carry a size: once, few, many, or a class if the clone is expanded.

v_gene	j_gene	abundance	d_gene	CDR3aa	CDR3nt
TRBV7-9	TRBJ2-3	.	.	CASSLRGWSPTDTQYF	TGTGCCAGCAGTCTCAGGGGTTGGTCCCCCACAGATACGCAGTATTTT
TRBV5-4	TRBJ2-5	.	.	CASSLSGETQYF	TGTGCCAGCAGCCTATCAGGAGAGACCCAGTACTTC
TRBV7-2	TRBJ1-6	once	.	CASSRATGGNSPLHF	TGTGCCAGCAGCCGGGCGACAGGCGGGAATTCACCCCTCCACTTT
TRBV20-1	TRBJ1-4	.	.	CSASPIGAPNEKLFF	TGCAGTGCTAGTCCCATTGGGGCCCCTAATGAAAAACTGTTTTTT
TRBV20-1	TRBJ2-5	.	.	CSAMFVLTQYF	TGCAGTGCTATGTTCGTCCTGACCCAGTACTTC
TRBV2	TRBJ2-3	.	TRBD1	CASREGQGITDTQYF	TGTGCCAGCAGGGAGGGACAGGGGATCACAGATACGCAGTATTTT
TRBV28	TRBJ1-1	.	TRBD1	CAGSLSWTGVVTEAFF	TGTGCCGGCAGTTTATCCTGGACAGGGGTCGTCACTGAAGCTTTCTTT
TRBV6-5	TRBJ1-1	.	TRBD1	CASRDRVRNTEAFF	TGTGCCAGCAGGGACAGGGTGAGGAACACTGAAGCTTTCTTT
TRBV7-2	TRBJ1-1	.	.	CASSLVGEGSEAFF	TGTGCCAGCAGCTTAGTGGGGGAGGGTAGCGAAGCTTTCTTT
TRBV30	TRBJ2-1	few	TRBD2	CAWSGPQLLAEQFF	TGTGCCTGGAGTGGACCCCAACTACTAGCGGAGCAGTTCTTC
TRBV24-1	TRBJ1-2	.	.	CATSDGSGYGYTF	TGTGCCACCAGTGACGGGAGCGGATATGGCTACACCTTC
TRBV11-3	TRBJ2-1	once	.	CASSFAGLTYNEQFF	TGTGCCAGCAGCTTCGCAGGGCTTACGTACAATGAGCAGTTCTTC
TRBV6-1	TRBJ1-2	once	.	CASSEYGGNNGYGYTF	TGTGCCAGCAGTGAATACGGGGGGAATAATGGCTATGGCTACACCTTC
TRBV6-5	TRBJ1-2	.	TRBD1	CASSILRQGANGYTF	TGTGCCAGCAGTATACTGAGACAGGGGGCGAACGGCTACACCTTC
TRBV7-8	TRBJ1-2	.	.	CASSLVRGDGYTF	TGTGCCAGCAGCTTAGTCAGGGGAGATGGCTACACCTTC
TRBV7-3	TRBJ2-7	.	TRBD1	CASSKQGATEQYF	TGTGCCAGCTCCAAACAGGGGGCGACCGAGCAGTACTTC
TRBV6-5	TRBJ2-3	.	.	CASSYSAGNTDTQYF	TGTGCCAGCAGTTACTCTGCGGGAAACACAGATACGCAGTATTTT
TRBV5-8	TRBJ1-2	.	TRBD1	CASSPDRVSVLRYGYTF	TGTGCCAGCAGCCCGGACAGGGTCTCGGTTCTGCGTTATGGCTACACCTTC
TRBV12-5	TRBJ1-1	once	.	CASGLVLSGYGPTEAFF	TGTGCTAGTGGTTTGGTACTTTCGGGTTATGGCCCCACTGAAGCTTTCTTT
TRBV11-3	TRBJ2-1	.	TRBD2	CASRPGLAVSYNEQFF	TGTGCCAGCAGACCCGGACTAGCGGTCTCCTACAATGAGCAGTTCTTC
TRBV19	TRBJ2-3	.	.	CASSIKARVTDTQYF	TGTGCCAGTAGTATAAAAGCGCGGGTCACAGATACGCAGTATTTT
TRBV10-1	TRBJ1-2	.	TRBD1	CASTRDRDPYGYTF	TGCGCCAGCACTCGGGACAGGGACCCCTATGGCTACACCTTC
TRBV2	TRBJ1-2	few	TRBD1	CASRDRQGNYGYTF	TGTGCCAGCAGGGATCGACAGGGTAACTATGGCTACACCTTC
TRBV28	TRBJ1-1	.	.	CASSPSPTANTEAFF	TGTGCCAGCAGTCCCTCGCCTACAGCGAACACTGAAGCTTTCTTT
TRBV6-6	TRBJ1-1	.	TRBD1	CASSPTGGNTEAFF	TGTGCCAGCAGCCCCACAGGGGGGAACACTGAAGCTTTCTTT
TRBV11-2	TRBJ2-7	.	TRBD2	CASSTRLAGISSYEQYF	TGTGCCAGCAGTACTCGACTAGCGGGCATTAGCTCCTACGAGCAGTACTTC
TRBV5-1	TRBJ2-5	.	.	CASSLGGLGGQETQYF	TGCGCCAGCAGCTTGGGAGGTCTAGGGGGCCAAGAGACCCAGTACTTC
TRBV11-2	TRBJ1-4	.	.	CASSLGLRIEKLFF	TGTGCCAGCAGCCTTGGGCTAAGAATTGAAAAACTGTTTTTT
TRBV6-5	TRBJ2-7	.	.	CASSRLVTYEQYF	TGTGCCAGCAGCCGACTAGTCACCTACGAGCAGTACTTC
TRBV18	TRBJ1-1	.	.	CASSPRYGGRTMNTEAFF	TGTGCCAGCTCACCACGTTACGGGGGAAGGACTATGAACACTGAAGCTTTCTTT
TRBV5-6	TRBJ1-5	.	TRBD1	CASSGDRGRNQPQHF	TGTGCCAGCAGCGGGGACAGGGGGCGGAATCAGCCCCAGCATTTT
TRBV9	TRBJ2-7	.	TRBD2	CASSVAEGNPGLTFYEQYF	TGTGCCAGCAGCGTAGCGGAAGGGAACCCGGGACTAACATTCTACGAGCAGTACTTC
TRBV9	TRBJ2-1	.	.	CASSVRVNEQFF	TGTGCCAGCAGCGTCAGGGTAAATGAGCAGTTCTTC
TRBV28	TRBJ2-2	.	TRBD2	CASHSAGGSDGELFF	TGTGCCAGCCACAGTGCGGGGGGTAGTGACGGGGAGCTGTTTTTT
TRBV30	TRBJ1-5	.	TRBD1	CAWSGRRQGNQPQHF	TGTGCCTGGAGTGGTCGAAGACAGGGAAATCAGCCCCAGCATTTT
TRBV9	TRBJ2-2	.	.	CASSVRGTHNTGELFF	TGTGCCAGCAGCGTCCGCGGGACTCATAACACCGGGGAGCTGTTTTTT
TRBV28	TRBJ1-4	.	TRBD1	CASSLDTGGSEKLFF	TGTGCCAGCAGTTTGGATACAGGGGGCTCTGAAAAACTGTTTTTT
TRBV20-1	TRBJ2-7	.	TRBD2	CSARGGGEQYF	TGCAGTGCTAGAGGGGGGGGCGAGCAGTACTTC
TRBV5-1	TRBJ1-4	.	.	CASSLDSGLDEKLFF	TGCGCCAGCAGCTTGGACTCAGGGTTGGATGAAAAACTGTTTTTT
TRBV27	TRBJ2-7	few	TRBD2	CASSLSTAGGRSRGYEQYF	TGTGCCAGCAGTTTAAGTACGGCGGGGGGGCGGAGTAGAGGGTACGAGCAGTACTTC
TRBV29-1	TRBJ1-5	.	TRBD1	CSVEGIGTGLNQPQHF	TGCAGCGTTGAAGGTATCGGGACAGGGCTAAATCAGCCCCAGCATTTT
TRBV6-5	TRBJ1-2	.	.	CASSYAGNYGYTF	TGTGCCAGCAGTTACGCAGGGAACTATGGCTACACCTTC
TRBV7-6	TRBJ2-7	.	.	CASSRELAGEQYF	TGTGCCAGCAGCCGGGAACTAGCTGGAGAGCAGTACTTC
TRBV5-1	TRBJ1-5	.	.	CASSPEGRLQPQHF	TGCGCCAGCAGCCCGGAGGGGAGGCTTCAGCCCCAGCATTTT
TRBV10-3	TRBJ1-2	.	.	CAISETEGGAGYTF	TGTGCCATCAGTGAGACCGAGGGAGGTGCTGGCTACACCTTC
TRBV28	TRBJ1-3	.	.	CASSFGSSGNTIYF	TGTGCCAGCAGTTTCGGGAGCTCTGGAAACACCATATATTTT
TRBV2	TRBJ1-2	.	.	CASSPGGSPYGYTF	TGTGCCAGCAGTCCAGGCGGGAGCCCCTATGGCTACACCTTC
TRBV30	TRBJ1-2	.	.	CASGQRESYTF	TGTGCCTCTGGACAGAGGGAGAGCTACACCTTC
TRBV30	TRBJ1-5	.	.	CAWSVQSNQPQHF	TGTGCCTGGAGTGTACAAAGCAATCAGCCCCAGCATTTT
TRBV28	TRBJ1-4	.	TRBD1	CASSSRGQGREKLFF	TGTGCCAGCAGTTCACGGGGACAGGGTCGAGAAAAACTGTTTTTT
TRBV5-5	TRBJ2-7	.	.	CASSSRPRVGRTYEQYF	TGTGCCAGCAGCTCGCGACCCAGGGTTGGTCGAACCTACGAGCAGTACTTC
TRBV28	TRBJ2-1	.	TRBD2	CASTVGLAGDNEQFF	TGTGCCAGCACCGTGGGACTAGCGGGGGACAATGAGCAGTTCTTC
TRBV18	TRBJ2-7	.	.	CASSPNYEQYF	TGTGCCAGCTCACCCAACTACGAGCAGTACTTC
TRBV6-5	TRBJ2-6	.	TRBD1	CASTGTGYGANVLTF	TGTGCCAGCACCGGGACAGGGTATGGGGCCAACGTCCTGACTTTC
TRBV25-1	TRBJ1-4	.	.	CASSEVFGKLFF	TGTGCCAGCAGTGAAGTTTTCGGAAAACTGTTTTTT
TRBV18	TRBJ1-1	.	.	CASSREGNTEAFF	TGTGCCAGCTCACGGGAGGGAAACACTGAAGCTTTCTTT
TRBV9	TRBJ1-1	.	.	CASSVSGSTEAFF	TGTGCCAGCAGCGTATCGGGTTCCACTGAAGCTTTCTTT
TRBV27	TRBJ2-1	.	.	CASSRGGGGTNEQFF	TGTGCCAGCAGTAGAGGTGGTGGCGGGACCAATGAGCAGTTCTTC
TRBV7-2	TRBJ1-3	.	.	CASSLLGGLENTIYF	TGTGCCAGCAGCTTGCTTGGGGGCCTAGAAAACACCATATATTTT
TRBV11-2	TRBJ1-4	.	TRBD1	CASSWWTGDEKLFF	TGTGCCAGCAGCTGGTGGACAGGGGATGAAAAACTGTTTTTT